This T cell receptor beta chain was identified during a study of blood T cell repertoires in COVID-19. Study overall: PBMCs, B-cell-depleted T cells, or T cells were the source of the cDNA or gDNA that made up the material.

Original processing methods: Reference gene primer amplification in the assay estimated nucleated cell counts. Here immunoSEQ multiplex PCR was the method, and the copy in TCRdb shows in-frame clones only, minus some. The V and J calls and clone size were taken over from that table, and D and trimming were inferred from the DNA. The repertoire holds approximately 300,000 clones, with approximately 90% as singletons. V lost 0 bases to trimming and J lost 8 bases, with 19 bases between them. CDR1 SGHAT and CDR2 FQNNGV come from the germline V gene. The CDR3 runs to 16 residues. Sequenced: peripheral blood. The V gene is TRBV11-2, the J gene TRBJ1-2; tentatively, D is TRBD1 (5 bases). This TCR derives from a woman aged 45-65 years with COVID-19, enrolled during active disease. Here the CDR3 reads CASSLDRQGRRSGYTF. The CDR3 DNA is TGTGCCAGCAGCTTAGATCGTCAGGGTCGCAGGTCGGGCTACACCTTC.